This T cell receptor beta chain was documented in a study of T cell responses to AZD1222 COVID-19 vaccine. The study, taken as a whole, reports: Vaccine-associated CD4 TCRs spanned spike, dominant at 160-218 and 743-854. Seropositive at baseline were only six AZD1222 recipients. Donors were largely white British and mainly female; clonal diversity was possibly underestimated.

The CDR3 contains 13 residues. V was cut by 6 bases and J by 3 bases, with 8 bases left in between. Germline values: CDR1 ENHRY, CDR2 SYGVKD. Here immunoSEQ multiplex PCR was the method, and the copy in TCRdb shows in-frame clones only, minus some. The data show 95,000 to 100,000 clones, roughly 90% seen once. As to this clone: What it binds is not known.

The source is an adult who received the AZD1222 COVID-19 vaccine. The sequences come from peripheral blood, collected 28 days after the second AZD1222 dose. This sequence joins TRBV10-3 and TRBJ1-4; D might be TRBD1 (6 bases). CDR3 sequence reads: CAISGGANEKLFF. The CDR3 DNA reads TGTGCCATCAGCGGGGGCGCTAATGAAAAACTGTTTTTT.